Below, 4 T cell receptor beta chains from the same sample are listed, as sequenced in a study of blood T cell repertoires in COVID-19. Libraries were prepared by immunoSEQ multiplex PCR; TCRdb keeps only in-frame clonotypes and omits some of them. The sample records some 200,000 clones, approximately 81% being singletons. What was sequenced was PBMCs or T cells enriched from blood (not recorded which). The receptors here all came from a woman between 50 and 59 years old with acute COVID-19.

The genes are TRBV7-3 and TRBJ2-1; possible D gene TRBD1, 6 bases. The CDR3 has 13 amino acids. Trimming pared 5 bases from V and 7 bases from J, leaving 12 bases between. Germline V gene data show CDR1 as SGHTA and CDR2 as FQGTGA. The CDR3, as DNA: TGTGCCAGCAGCGCTTTTAGGGGGAATGAGCAGTTCTTC. Translation gives CASSAFRGNEQFF.

The chain is built from TRBV4-2 and TRBJ2-5, with TRBD2 identical over 15 bases. This CDR3 region has 20 residues. From germline, CDR1 is LGHNA and CDR2 YNFKEQ. Trimming removed 2 bases from V and 5 bases from J; junction bases left unmatched: 15. In DNA, the CDR3 is TGTGCCAGCAGCCAAAGGGTCCTCCCTGGACTAGCGGGAGGGGATGAGACCCAGTACTTC. Protein: CASSQRVLPGLAGGDETQYF.

In this sample, this clone turned up a few times. The chain uses TRBV10-2 and TRBJ1-1; D is unresolved. CDR1 and CDR2 from the germline V gene are WSHSY and SAAADI. Trimming took 6 bases from V and 2 from J, leaving 10 bases between them. CDR3 length equals 13 residues. CDR3 sequence: CASRVRDNTEAFF. For the CDR3, the DNA is TGCGCCAGCAGGGTAAGAGATAACACTGAAGCTTTCTTT.

The V and J genes are TRBV15 and TRBJ1-6, with a possible D match to TRBD1 (6 bases). The germline V and J ends were trimmed by 1 base and 7 bases, with 11 bases remaining between them. The CDR3 is 15 residues long. Germline V gene lookup returns CDR1 LNHNV and CDR2 YYDKDF (reference sequence). For the CDR3, the DNA is TGTGCCACCAGCAGAGGACAGGTCCCGAATTCACCCCTCCACTTT. Translated: CATSRGQVPNSPLHF.